This TCR beta chain was sequenced during a study of blood T cell repertoires in COVID-19. Study-wide background: Samples came from the United States, Italy and Spain, spanning acute and convalescent COVID-19. T cells, B-cell-depleted T cells, or PBMCs provided the cDNA or gDNA that served as material.

CDR1 is SNHLY, CDR2 FYNNEI, per germline. This CDR3 is 12 amino acids long. V gave up 6 bases and J gave up 6 bases, with 11 bases separating them. Authors' analysis steps: Quantification of nucleated cells was approximated via reference gene primer amplification. The assay was immunoSEQ multiplex PCR, and TCRdb's table has in-frame clones only and misses some. The DNA was the basis for D and trimming; V, J and clone size are from that table. The table records about 300,000 clones, about four fifths of them present only once. Sequencing was done on a sample of peripheral blood. The genes are TRBV2 and TRBJ1-1; D gene ambiguous. The origin of this receptor is a woman in her forties or fifties who had recovered from COVID-19. This CDR3 reads CASSPGLAEAFF. CDR3 sequence (DNA): TGTGCCAGCAGCCCGGGTCTAGCTGAAGCTTTCTTT.